This TCR beta chain is from a study of cytomegalovirus exposure and HLA in healthy donors. Study as a whole: The approximately 130 validation repertoires and the approximately 700 first-cohort repertoires shared a platform, a later analysis reported. Findings and caveats of the study: There were 160 or so TCR beta chains listed as cytomegalovirus-associated. A few chains tied to CMV proved CMV antigen-specific in vitro. Subsequent analysis of the roughly 120 validation repertoires found a tendency for first-cohort TCR clusters to co-occur.

Assay used: immunoSEQ multiplex PCR; TCRdb lists only in-frame clones, some missing. This sample has more than 250,000 clones; 90% occur once, and the top ten carry approximately 3.1%. Trimming took 3 bases from V and 1 from J, leaving 6 bases between them. CDR1 is ENHRY, CDR2 SYGVKD, per germline. This CDR3 region has 14 residues. To note about this clone: Its target is not known.

This TCR was recovered from a woman in her 30s in good health and CMV-seronegative. The sample was PBMCs. This chain links TRBV10-3 with TRBJ2-2, with a tentative D call TRBD1 (5 bases). The CDR3 DNA reads as TGTGCCATCAGTGACAGGGTGAACACCGGGGAGCTGTTTTTT. Translating it yields CAISDRVNTGELFF.